Presented here are 21 T cell receptor beta chains from one specimen sequenced in a study of T cell responses to AZD1222 COVID-19 vaccine. Libraries were prepared by immunoSEQ multiplex PCR; TCRdb keeps only in-frame clonotypes and omits some of them. This sample has approximately 130,000 clones; 85% occur once, and the top ten carry around 8.3%. Source: peripheral blood, taken 28 days after the second dose of the MenACWY control vaccine. The receptor source for this set is an adult who received the MenACWY meningococcal vaccine as a control.

The V call is TRBV6-5, the J call TRBJ2-3, with 7 bases identical to TRBD2. This CDR3 comprises 15 residues. Germline assignment: CDR1 MNHEY and CDR2 SVGAGI. Trimming removed 6 bases from V and 8 bases from J; junction bases left unmatched: 14. The CDR3 DNA is TGTGCCAGCAGCCAACTGGGGCCCGGGGAGGGTACGCAGTATTTT. Amino acid sequence: CASSQLGPGEGTQYF.

V and J are TRBV6-5 and TRBJ1-6; 7 bases line up with TRBD1. Germline lookup yields CDR1 MNHEY and CDR2 SVGAGI. The CDR3 contains 15 residues. The J segment lost 7 bases and the V segment lost 6 bases, leaving 9 bases of the junction unmatched. The CDR3 reads CASSPGQPSNSPLHF. CDR3 nucleotides: TGTGCCAGCAGCCCGGGACAGCCCTCCAATTCACCCCTCCACTTT.

The V and J genes are TRBV2 and TRBJ1-2; D not resolved. Between the trimmed V and J ends, which lost 4 bases and 2 bases, there was a span of 8 bases. The CDR3 extends over 13 amino acids. From germline, CDR1 is SNHLY and CDR2 FYNNEI. The CDR3 region has the DNA TGTGCCAGCAGTGTCTTACAGAACTATGGCTACACCTTC. Its protein product is CASSVLQNYGYTF.

The rearrangement uses TRBV19 and TRBJ1-2; D is perhaps TRBD1 (6 bases). The CDR3 is made up of 14 amino acids. The germline V and J ends were trimmed by 9 bases and 4 bases, with 18 bases remaining between them. Germline values: CDR1 LNHDA, CDR2 SQIVND (reference sequence). The CDR3 is CASQRGRPSYGYTF. The CDR3 DNA sequence: TGTGCCAGCCAACGGGGGCGACCTTCCTATGGCTACACCTTC.

The rearrangement links TRBV4-1 to TRBJ2-2; no definite D call. Germline V lookup: CDR1 MGHRA, CDR2 YSYEKL. Trimming took 3 bases from V and 0 from J, leaving 14 bases between them. This CDR3 spans 17 amino acids. In DNA form, the CDR3 reads TGCGCCAGCAGCCAGACCATAGGGTCTCCGAACACCGGGGAGCTGTTTTTT. Its protein product is CASSQTIGSPNTGELFF.

The CDR3 reads CASSLQGTYGYTF. Written as DNA, the CDR3 is TGTGCCAGCAGCTTACAGGGAACCTATGGCTACACCTTC. The chain combines TRBV13 with TRBJ1-2; possible D gene TRBD1, 5 bases. The CDR3 runs to 13 residues. V gave up 2 bases and J gave up 4 bases, with 8 bases separating them. Per the germline V gene, CDR1 is PRHDT and CDR2 is FYEKMQ (reference sequence).

The rearrangement joins TRBV4-1 to TRBJ2-3, with 8 nucleotides matching TRBD2. Trimming cost V 1 base and J 2 bases; bases outside gene matches: 5. CDR3 length: 16 residues. Germline loops: CDR1 MGHRA, CDR2 YSYEKL. The CDR3 reads CASSQVGRGATDTQYF. In DNA, the CDR3 is TGCGCCAGCAGCCAAGTGGGGCGGGGGGCCACAGATACGCAGTATTTT.

The chain employs TRBV19 and TRBJ2-1; D is undetermined. CDR1 and CDR2 from the germline V gene are LNHDA and SQIVND (reference sequence). This CDR3 spans 14 amino acids. Trimming removed 3 bases from V and 6 bases from J, with 12 bases in between. The chain's CDR3 is CASSIMPFVNEQFF. In nucleotides, the CDR3 is TGTGCCAGTAGTATCATGCCTTTTGTCAATGAGCAGTTCTTC.

The chain couples TRBV5-1 to TRBJ1-5; perhaps TRBD1 as D (5 bases). The V and J ends lost 0 bases and 2 bases respectively, with 12 bases between them. This CDR3 region has 16 residues. CDR1 and CDR2 from the germline V gene are SGHRS and YFSETQ. In DNA, the CDR3 is TGCGCCAGCAGCTTGGGAACGTGGGACGGCAATCAGCCCCAGCATTTT. Encoded protein: CASSLGTWDGNQPQHF.

This clone has just a few counts. The rearrangement links TRBV21-1 to TRBJ2-1; the table's TRBD1 call for D was not verified on the DNA. TRBV21-1 is annotated as a pseudogene. The CDR3 loop spans 11 amino acids. CDR3 loop: CASSKETDQFF. CDR3 DNA sequence: TGTGCCAGCAGCAAAGAGACAGATCAGTTCTTC.

The chain joins TRBV18 to TRBJ1-1; D may be TRBD1 (5 bases). This CDR3 region has 14 residues. Trimming removed 3 bases from V and 3 bases from J, with 11 bases in between. The V gene's germline CDR1 is KGHSH and CDR2 LQKENI. The CDR3 sequence: CASSPLVGDTEAFF. The CDR3 DNA is TGTGCCAGCTCACCGTTGGTGGGGGACACTGAAGCTTTCTTT.

The rearrangement uses TRBV6-5 and TRBJ2-1; the D is unclear. Germline V gives CDR1 MNHEY, CDR2 SVGAGI. The V end was cut by 2 bases, the J end by 2 bases, with 10 bases between. This CDR3 region has 15 residues. The CDR3 bases are TGTGCCAGCAGTTACGGCTCGGCTACCTACAATGAGCAGTTCTTC. Protein: CASSYGSATYNEQFF.

The J gene is TRBJ1-4, the V gene TRBV5-1; D is possibly TRBD1 (5 bases). Trimming took off 0 bases at V and 3 bases at J, with 6 bases between the two ends. The CDR3 covers 14 residues. Germline lookup yields CDR1 SGHRS and CDR2 YFSETQ. CDR3 sequence reads: CASSLGGANEKLFF. The CDR3 nucleotides are TGCGCCAGCAGCTTGGGAGGGGCTAATGAAAAACTGTTTTTT.

This clone was seen only once. This chain links TRBV3-1 (or the pseudogene TRBV3-2) with TRBJ1-3; the D is unclear. Germline CDR1 LGHDT, CDR2 YNNKEL (reference sequence). The ends were cut back, 1 base at V and 2 bases at J, with 15 bases in the middle. The CDR3 is 17 amino acids. The CDR3 spells CASSQGTSPWAGNTIYF. The CDR3 nucleotides are TGTGCCAGCAGCCAAGGGACGTCCCCCTGGGCTGGAAACACCATATATTTT.

This clone was seen a handful of times. This chain joins TRBV11-3 and TRBJ1-2; D remains ambiguous. V was clipped by 3 bases and J by 0 bases, with 8 bases between them. Germline-derived CDR1 and CDR2 are SGHNT and YENEEA. This CDR3 region has 14 residues. Here the CDR3 DNA reads TGTGCCAGCAGCTTCCCCGGGACTAACTATGGCTACACCTTC. Its protein product is CASSFPGTNYGYTF.

The chain links TRBV7-6 to TRBJ1-1, with no clear D. Trimming pared 0 bases from V and 1 base from J, leaving 6 bases between. The CDR3 runs to 14 residues. Germline V gene sequence: CDR1 SGHVS, CDR2 FNYEAQ. DNA for the CDR3: TGTGCCAGCAGCTTAGCGCTCGGGAACACTGAAGCTTTCTTT. Its translation is CASSLALGNTEAFF.

The chain couples TRBV27 to TRBJ2-1, with 8 bases fitting TRBD2. J gave up 4 bases and V 0 bases, and 5 bases lay outside the gene matches. CDR3 length equals 16 residues. Germline-derived CDR1 and CDR2 are MNHEY and SMNVEV (reference sequence). DNA for the CDR3: TGTGCCAGCAGTTTATCGCGTGGCGGGAGGTACAATGAGCAGTTCTTC. It specifies CASSLSRGGRYNEQFF.

This clone was picked up a small number of times. This chain connects TRBV3-1 (or the pseudogene TRBV3-2) to TRBJ2-7; perhaps TRBD2 as D (5 bases). Deletions cut 2 bases from V and 1 base from J, with 15 bases between. The CDR3 runs to 16 residues. Germline-derived CDR1 and CDR2 are LGHDT and YNNKEL (reference sequence). CDR3 bases: TGTGCCAGCAGCCAAAGTCTGAGCGGCGAATCCTACGAGCAGTACTTC. It yields the protein CASSQSLSGESYEQYF.

The chain combines TRBV28 with TRBJ1-3, with D perhaps TRBD1 (5 bases). V was cut by 5 bases and J by 0 bases, with 11 bases left in between. This CDR3 contains 15 residues. Germline CDR1 MDHEN, CDR2 SYDVKM. The CDR3 sequence is CASSDDQGSGNTIYF. The CDR3 coding sequence is TGTGCCAGCAGTGACGACCAGGGCTCTGGAAACACCATATATTTT.

This clone appeared a single time. The rearrangement links TRBV5-1 to TRBJ1-2, with D unclear. Germline assignment: CDR1 SGHRS and CDR2 YFSETQ. V dropped 4 bases and J dropped 4 bases, with 14 bases sitting between them. CDR3 length: 14 amino acids. CDR3 amino acids: CASSDRGDGYGYTF. DNA of the CDR3: TGCGCCAGCAGCGATCGAGGTGACGGCTATGGCTACACCTTC. Drawing the rest from reference TRBV5-1 and TRBJ1-2, the complete variable domain is KAGVTQTPRYLIKTRGQQVTLSCSPISGHRSVSWYQQTPGQGLQFLFEYFSETQRNKGNFPGRFSGRQFSNSRSEMNVSTLELGDSALYLCASSDRGDGYGYTFGSGTRLTVV.

The genes are TRBV12-3 or TRBV12-4 and TRBJ2-1; 7 nucleotides match TRBD1. This CDR3 region has 13 residues. The J segment lost 7 bases and the V segment lost 4 bases, leaving 4 bases of the junction unmatched. CDR3 nucleotide sequence: TGTGCCAGCAGTTCTAACAGGGGAAATGAGCAGTTCTTC. It is translated as CASSSNRGNEQFF.